Presented here are 8 T cell receptor beta chains from one specimen sequenced in a study of shared clonotypes between healthy human individuals (TCRdb year 2020). Libraries were constructed by the immunoSEQ multiplex PCR assay. The source is immuneACCESS, and TCRdb retained only in-frame sequences with V and J called. Part of the clones is not carried over; for the studies checked, unresolved V genes explain less than half of this, and the remainder is unexplained. This sample lists more than 450,000 clones; about four fifths were detected once. The ten most abundant clones make up under 15% of the sample. The sequencing input was PBMCs. These receptor sequences come from a woman in her 40s in good health. Some clones in this sample may be carry-over from other donors' samples.

This clone was detected only once. The CDR3 DNA follows: TGTGCCAGCAGCTTTCCGGGACACCAGAACACTGAAGCTTTCTTT. Amino acid sequence: CASSFPGHQNTEAFF. This chain uses TRBV5-6 with TRBJ1-1; D is perhaps TRBD1 (6 bases). Per germline, CDR1 SGHDT and CDR2 YYEEEE. Trimming removed 2 bases from V and 1 base from J, with 12 bases in between. The CDR3 has 15 amino acids. Variable domain in full (rest from reference TRBV5-6 and TRBJ1-1): DAGVTQSPTHLIKTRGQQVTLRCSPKSGHDTVSWYQQALGQGPQFIFQYYEEEERQRGNFPDRFSGHQFPNYSSELNVNALLLGDSALYLCASSFPGHQNTEAFFGQGTRLTVV.

CDR3 nucleotide sequence: TGTGCCAGCAGCTTAGTAGGGACTAGCGGACTCTCCTACAATGAGCAGTTCTTC. It yields the protein CASSLVGTSGLSYNEQFF. The J gene is TRBJ2-1, the V gene TRBV7-2, with 11 bases that match TRBD2. The V gene's germline CDR1 is SGHTA and CDR2 FQGNSA. The CDR3 sequence is 18 residues long. The J segment lost 0 bases and the V segment lost 1 base, leaving 5 bases of the junction unmatched.

J is TRBJ1-1 and V is TRBV4-3; TRBD1 might be the D (5 bases). The CDR3 is 14 amino acids. Germline V gene sequence: CDR1 LGHNA, CDR2 YSLEER. V shed 2 bases and J shed 5 bases, with 12 bases lying between them. CDR3 sequence (DNA): TGCGCCAGCAGCCAACTTGGGGAGGGGACTGAAGCTTTCTTT. Protein: CASSQLGEGTEAFF.

V and J are TRBV4-2 and TRBJ2-2; weak D call: TRBD2 (6 bases). The ends were cut back, 3 bases at V and 8 bases at J, with 16 bases in the middle. Germline loops: CDR1 LGHNA, CDR2 YNFKEQ. The CDR3 extends over 15 amino acids. CDR3 coding DNA: TGTGCCAGCAGCCAGGTTCTGGGGGGTGGAGGGGAGCTGTTTTTT. It translates to CASSQVLGGGGELFF.

The chain recombines TRBV29-1 with TRBJ2-7; TRBD2 matches at 7 bases. The germline V gene has CDR1 SQVTM and CDR2 ANQGSEA. There are 13 residues in the CDR3. J lost 5 bases, V lost 1 base, and 5 bases had no gene match. DNA for the CDR3: TGCAGCGTTGAAGTAGGACTAGGGGACGAGCAGTACTTC. Translating it yields CSVEVGLGDEQYF.

This clone turned up a few times. V gene TRBV2 combines with J gene TRBJ1-5, with 7 bases identical to TRBD1. CDR1 is SNHLY, CDR2 FYNNEI, per germline. Unmatched junction bases numbered 2, after V lost 4 bases and J lost 5 bases. The CDR3 extends over 13 amino acids. CDR3: CASSGQGHQPQHF. The CDR3 coding sequence is TGTGCCAGCAGTGGACAGGGCCATCAGCCCCAGCATTTT.

The chain joins TRBV28 to TRBJ1-4; D is unclear. This CDR3 has 15 residues. Germline values: CDR1 MDHEN, CDR2 SYDVKM. V was clipped by 1 base and J by 8 bases, with 14 bases between them. CDR3 coding DNA: TGTGCCAGCAGTTTATCGACGGCAGAAAACGAAAAACTGTTTTTT. Translating it yields CASSLSTAENEKLFF.

This clone was counted between two and nine times. The rearrangement links TRBV5-5 to TRBJ2-5; 10 nucleotides line up with TRBD1. This CDR3 is 17 amino acids long. The V and J ends lost 3 bases and 5 bases, in that order; junction bases with no gene match: 13. Germline lookup yields CDR1 SGHKS and CDR2 YYEKEE (reference sequence). CDR3 in DNA: TGTGCCAGCAGCTCCGGGACAGGGGCCGGTTATATCGAGACCCAGTACTTC. Translation: CASSSGTGAGYIETQYF.